The entry below gives a single T cell receptor beta chain sequence along with its context. Its antigen is not identified. Measured with immunoSEQ multiplex PCR; TCRdb has only the in-frame clones, and not every one. The sample lists around 160,000 clones; 85% to 95% were seen once. This specimen belongs to a study of T cell responses to AZD1222 COVID-19 vaccine. Notes on the study in general: Clonal diversity was possibly underestimated, and white British individuals and females predominated among donors. With two AZD1222 doses given, Spike-specific TCR breadth and depth both rose.

The CDR3 consists of 17 residues. Germline V lookup: CDR1 SGHAT, CDR2 FQNNGV. The ends lost 5 bases at V and 4 bases at J; junction bases unmatched: 15. The material sequenced was peripheral blood, taken on day 0 of AZD1222 vaccination. This clonotype was obtained from an adult in good health. The chain couples TRBV11-2 to TRBJ2-7; 9 bases agree with TRBD1. The CDR3 DNA reads as TGTGCCAGCAGCCCCGGGGGTTTGGGACAGGGAAGATACGAGCAGTACTTC. It translates to CASSPGGLGQGRYEQYF.